The source of this TCR beta chain is a study of blood T cell repertoires in COVID-19. Generated by immunoSEQ multiplex PCR, the TCRdb table keeps only in-frame clones and is missing some. The table includes around 250,000 clones, more than 75% detected once. Sequencing was performed on PBMCs or T cells enriched from blood (not recorded which). The TCR originated in a woman aged 45-65 years who had been exposed to COVID-19.

CDR3 bases: TGTGCCAGCAGCCGAGGGAATTTAGCTTTCTTT. The encoded protein is CASSRGNLAFF. The chain is built from TRBV5-6 and TRBJ1-1, with D unclear. Germline CDR1 reads SGHDT; CDR2 reads YYEEEE. The CDR3 is 11 residues long. The germline V and J ends were trimmed by 4 bases and 10 bases, with 11 bases remaining between them.